The present T cell receptor (beta chain) was sequenced within a study of blood T cell repertoires in COVID-19. Turning to the study itself: Specimens from acute and convalescent COVID-19 originated in the United States, Italy and Spain. The analysed material was cDNA or gDNA that came from T cells, B-cell-depleted T cells, or PBMCs.

The CDR3 totals 17 residues. Original analysis: Amplification of reference gene primers was used by the study to estimate nucleated cell counts. Some clones are missing from TCRdb's copy, which holds only in-frame ones; the method was immunoSEQ multiplex PCR. V, J and clone size derive from that table, while D and trimming were established from the DNA sequence. The sample carries some 150,000 clones, about 86% recorded once. The sequencing sample was made of peripheral blood. The receptor was isolated from a woman aged 55-70 years with active or convalescent COVID-19. This chain uses TRBV21-1 with TRBJ2-3; the DNA was not used to check the table's D call, TRBD2. TRBV21-1 is reported as a pseudogene. The CDR3 nucleotides are TGTGCCAGCAGCAAAGATAAACTAGCGGGGGGCACAGATACGCAGTATTTT. This translates into CASSKDKLAGGTDTQYF.